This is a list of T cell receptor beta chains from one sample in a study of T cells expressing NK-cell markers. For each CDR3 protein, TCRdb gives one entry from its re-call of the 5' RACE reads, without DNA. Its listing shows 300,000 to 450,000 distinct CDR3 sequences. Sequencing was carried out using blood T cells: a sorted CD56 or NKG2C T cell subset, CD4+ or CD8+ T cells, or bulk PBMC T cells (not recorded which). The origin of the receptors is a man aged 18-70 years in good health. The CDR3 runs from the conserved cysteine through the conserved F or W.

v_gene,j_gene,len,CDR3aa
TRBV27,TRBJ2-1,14,CASRQPGQGAYQFF
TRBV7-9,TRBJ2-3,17,CASSLLRGYEGTDTQYF
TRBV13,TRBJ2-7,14,CATKERGPSYEQYF
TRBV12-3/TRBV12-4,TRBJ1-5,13,CASTLGGIQPQHF
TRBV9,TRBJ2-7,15,CASSFRDTPAYEQYF
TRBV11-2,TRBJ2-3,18,CASSSGTSGGPSTDTQYF
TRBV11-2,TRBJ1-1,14,CASSTQGQGTEAFF
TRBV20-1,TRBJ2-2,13,CSARAPGPRELFF
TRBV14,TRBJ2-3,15,CASSRKQGATDTQYF
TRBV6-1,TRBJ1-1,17,CASSQERGQRWNTEAFF
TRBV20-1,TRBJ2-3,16,CSARDQGTGLTDTQYF
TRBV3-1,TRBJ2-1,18,CASSGLAGGPSSYNEQFF
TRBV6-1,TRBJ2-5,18,CASRTGQGTSGVQETQYF
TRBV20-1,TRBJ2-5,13,CSASAGGYETQYF
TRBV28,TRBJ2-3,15,CASSFSGPNTDTQYF
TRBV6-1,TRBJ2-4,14,CASLSGGRGNIQYF
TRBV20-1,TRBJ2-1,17,CSARDILAGGIYNEQFF
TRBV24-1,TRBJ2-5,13,CATSDFQGKTQYF
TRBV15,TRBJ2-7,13,CATYRTVPHEQYF
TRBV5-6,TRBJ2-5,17,CASSLAYAGLALETQYF
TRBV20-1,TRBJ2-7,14,CSAPRAGDPYEQYF
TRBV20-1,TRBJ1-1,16,CSAREHVDRENTEAFF
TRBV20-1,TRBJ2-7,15,CSAALAGGRSYEQYF
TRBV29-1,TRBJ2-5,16,CSVEGAETGSRETQYF
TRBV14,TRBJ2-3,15,CASSQEAARADTQYF
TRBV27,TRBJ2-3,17,CASSFRRTSGGTDTQYF
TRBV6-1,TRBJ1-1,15,CASIPSRGPGTEAFF
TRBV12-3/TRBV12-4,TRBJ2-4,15,CASSRPGGGANIQYF
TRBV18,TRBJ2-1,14,CASSRTSSYNEQFF
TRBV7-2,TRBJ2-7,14,CASSLDGSSYEQYF
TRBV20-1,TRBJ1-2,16,CSARNIDTSGDYGYTF
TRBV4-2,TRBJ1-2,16,CASSQVGTQTNYGYTF
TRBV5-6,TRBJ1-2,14,CASSPTQGYYGYTF
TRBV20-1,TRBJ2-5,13,CSAYQLGVETQYF
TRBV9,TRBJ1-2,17,CASSVDVGVRSAYGYTF
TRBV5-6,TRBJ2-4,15,CASSLVSGAKNIQYF
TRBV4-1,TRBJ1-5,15,CASSQVPGGFQPQHF
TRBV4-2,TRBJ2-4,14,CASSHDREINIQYF
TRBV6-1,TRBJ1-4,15,CASMTNSATNEKLFF
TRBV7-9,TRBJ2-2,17,CASSSRLAPANTGELFF
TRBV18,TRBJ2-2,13,CASSPPSYMELFF
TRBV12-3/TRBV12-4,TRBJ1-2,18,CASTSLRIDREEGYGYTF
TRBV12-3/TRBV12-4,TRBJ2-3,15,CASSAFRGMADTQYF
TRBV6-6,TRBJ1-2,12,CASGTGFYGYTF
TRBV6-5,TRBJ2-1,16,CASSYSRTSSVTEQFF
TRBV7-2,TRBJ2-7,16,CASSSPGGALMYEQYF
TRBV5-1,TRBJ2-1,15,CASSSGSITYNEQFF